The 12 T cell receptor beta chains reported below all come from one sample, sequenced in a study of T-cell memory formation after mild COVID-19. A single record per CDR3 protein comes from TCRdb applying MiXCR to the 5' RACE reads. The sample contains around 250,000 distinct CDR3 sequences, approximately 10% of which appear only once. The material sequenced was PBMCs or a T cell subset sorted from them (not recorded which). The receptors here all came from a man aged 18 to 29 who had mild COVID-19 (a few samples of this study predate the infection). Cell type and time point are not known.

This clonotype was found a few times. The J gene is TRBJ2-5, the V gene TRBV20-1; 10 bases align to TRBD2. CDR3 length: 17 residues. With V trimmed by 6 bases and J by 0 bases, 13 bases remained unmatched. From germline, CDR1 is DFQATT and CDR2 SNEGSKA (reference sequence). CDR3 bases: TGCAGTGCGGCGACTAGCGGGCAAAGCGGGTACCAAGAGACCCAGTACTTC. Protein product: CSAATSGQSGYQETQYF.

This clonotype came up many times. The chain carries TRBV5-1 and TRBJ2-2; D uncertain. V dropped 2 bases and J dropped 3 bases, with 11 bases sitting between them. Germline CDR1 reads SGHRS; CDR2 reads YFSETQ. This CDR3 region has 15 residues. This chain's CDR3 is CASSFGPLDTGELFF. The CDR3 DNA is TGCGCCAGCAGCTTCGGGCCGTTGGACACCGGGGAGCTGTTTTTT. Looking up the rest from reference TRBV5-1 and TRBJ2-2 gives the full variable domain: KAGVTQTPRYLIKTRGQQVTLSCSPISGHRSVSWYQQTPGQGLQFLFEYFSETQRNKGNFPGRFSGRQFSNSRSEMNVSTLELGDSALYLCASSFGPLDTGELFFGEGSRLTVL.

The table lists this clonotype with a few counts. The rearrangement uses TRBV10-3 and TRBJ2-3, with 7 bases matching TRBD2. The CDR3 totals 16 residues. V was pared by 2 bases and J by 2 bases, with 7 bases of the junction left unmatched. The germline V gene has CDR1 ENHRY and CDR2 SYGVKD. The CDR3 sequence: CAISEMAGVTTDTQYF. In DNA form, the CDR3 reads TGTGCCATCAGTGAGATGGCGGGGGTAACCACAGATACGCAGTATTTT.

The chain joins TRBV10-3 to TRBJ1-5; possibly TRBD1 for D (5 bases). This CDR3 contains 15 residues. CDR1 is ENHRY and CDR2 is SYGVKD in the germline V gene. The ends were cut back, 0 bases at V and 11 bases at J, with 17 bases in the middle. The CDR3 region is CAISESKGELLTQHF. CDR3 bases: TGTGCCATCAGTGAGTCAAAAGGGGAACTTTTGACCCAGCATTTT.

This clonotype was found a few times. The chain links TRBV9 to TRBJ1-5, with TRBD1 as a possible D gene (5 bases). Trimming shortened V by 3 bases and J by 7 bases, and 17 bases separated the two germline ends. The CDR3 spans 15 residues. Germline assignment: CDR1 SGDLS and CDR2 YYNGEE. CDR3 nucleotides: TGTGCCAGCAGCGGGGGGGACCCCCCAATCCAGCCCCAGCATTTT. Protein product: CASSGGDPPIQPQHF.

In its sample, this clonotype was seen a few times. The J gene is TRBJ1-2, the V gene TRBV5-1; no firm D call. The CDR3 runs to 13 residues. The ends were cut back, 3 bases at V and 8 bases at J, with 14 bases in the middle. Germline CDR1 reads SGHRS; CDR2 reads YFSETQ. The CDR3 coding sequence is TGCGCCAGCAGCTCGGGCCTCTTTGTGGGCTACACCTTC. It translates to CASSSGLFVGYTF.

The CDR3 sequence: CASSPEMAGGPDTQYF. For the CDR3, the DNA is TGTGCCAGCAGCCCCGAGATGGCGGGGGGGCCAGATACGCAGTATTTT. This rearrangement joins TRBV7-8 to TRBJ2-3, with TRBD2 identical over 9 bases. The CDR3 extends over 16 amino acids. The V gene's germline CDR1 is SGHVS and CDR2 FQNEAQ. With V trimmed by 5 bases and J by 4 bases, 10 bases remained unmatched.

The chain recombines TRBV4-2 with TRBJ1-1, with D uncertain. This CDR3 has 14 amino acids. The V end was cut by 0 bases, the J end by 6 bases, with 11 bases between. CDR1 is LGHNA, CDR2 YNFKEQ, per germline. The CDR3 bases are TGTGCCAGCAGCCAAGATACGAGGTTATCTGAAGCTTTCTTT. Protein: CASSQDTRLSEAFF.

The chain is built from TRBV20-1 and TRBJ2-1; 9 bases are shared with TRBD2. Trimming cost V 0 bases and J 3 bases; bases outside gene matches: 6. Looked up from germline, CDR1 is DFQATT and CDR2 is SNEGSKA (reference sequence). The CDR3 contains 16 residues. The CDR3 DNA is TGCAGTGCTAGAGATTTGGAGCGGGGGGTCTACAATGAGCAGTTCTTC. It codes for CSARDLERGVYNEQFF.

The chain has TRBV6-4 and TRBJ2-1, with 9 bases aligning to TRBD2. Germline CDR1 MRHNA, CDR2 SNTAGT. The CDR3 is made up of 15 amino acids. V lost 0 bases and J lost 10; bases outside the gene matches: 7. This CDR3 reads CASSDSDSGGGEQFF. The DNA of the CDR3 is TGTGCCAGCAGTGACTCGGATAGCGGGGGTGGCGAGCAGTTCTTC.

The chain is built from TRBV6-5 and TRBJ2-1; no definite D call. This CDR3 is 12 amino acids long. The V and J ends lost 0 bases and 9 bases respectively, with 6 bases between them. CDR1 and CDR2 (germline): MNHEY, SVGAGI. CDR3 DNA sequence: TGTGCCAGCAGTTACTCCGGTCCTGAGCAGTTCTTC. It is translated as CASSYSGPEQFF.

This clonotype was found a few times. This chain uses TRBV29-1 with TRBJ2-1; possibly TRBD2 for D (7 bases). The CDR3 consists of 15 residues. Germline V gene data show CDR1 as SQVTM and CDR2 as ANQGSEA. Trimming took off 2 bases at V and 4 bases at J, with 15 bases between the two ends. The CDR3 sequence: CSVEWVGGRYNEQFF. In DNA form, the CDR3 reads TGCAGCGTTGAATGGGTCGGGGGGCGATACAATGAGCAGTTCTTC.